In this sample, the clone carrying this TCR beta chain turned up a few times. The data were taken from a study of CD8 T cells in ankylosing spondylitis. TCRdb reprocessed the 5' RACE reads with MiXCR, giving one entry per CDR3 protein. The sample records 200,000 to 250,000 distinct CDR3 sequences, over 30% being singletons. This CDR3 is built from 15 residues. Between the trimmed V and J ends, which lost 6 bases and 8 bases, there was a span of 17 bases. CDR1 and CDR2 from the germline V gene are MNHNS and SASEGT. Sequencing was carried out using blood, either unsorted or a sorted T cell fraction (not recorded which). The TCR originated in a male donor with ankylosing spondylitis or in good health (not recorded which). This rearrangement joins TRBV6-1 to TRBJ1-6, with D possibly being TRBD1 (6 bases). In nucleotides, the CDR3 is TGTGCCAGCAGCCTTAGGGGGGTTGGGGATTCACCCCTCCACTTT. Encoded protein: CASSLRGVGDSPLHF.